The 7 T cell receptor beta chains in this list originate from one sample, sequenced in a study of T cell changes during pregnancy in multiple sclerosis. The repertoire was sequenced with immunoSEQ multiplex PCR; TCRdb's copy has only in-frame clones and lacks some. The sample carries about 42,000 clones, less than 90% recorded once. Specimen: CD4+ T cells from peripheral blood mononuclear cells, collected before pregnancy. The receptors come from a female donor with multiple sclerosis, enrolled in a pregnancy study.

This chain joins TRBV5-1 and TRBJ1-1, with D possibly TRBD1 on 5 matching bases. The length of the CDR3 is 13 residues. The ends were cut back, 0 bases at V and 3 bases at J, with 6 bases in the middle. The germline CDR1 and CDR2 sequences are SGHRS and YFSETQ. This CDR3 reads CASSLGGDTEAFF. CDR3 DNA sequence: TGCGCCAGCAGCTTGGGGGGGGACACTGAAGCTTTCTTT.

This clone was counted a few times. CDR3 loop: CAWTQVGTGRYGYTF. DNA for the CDR3: TGTGCCTGGACCCAGGTGGGGACAGGACGATATGGCTACACCTTC. The rearrangement uses TRBV30 and TRBJ1-2, with 8 positions matching TRBD1. CDR3 length: 15 residues. V lost 4 bases and J lost 5; bases outside the gene matches: 12. CDR1 GTSNPN and CDR2 SVGIG come from the germline V gene (reference sequence).

This rearrangement joins TRBV6-4 to TRBJ1-2, with D tentatively TRBD1 (5 bases). V lost 0 bases and J lost 8, with 13 bases in between. Germline V gene data show CDR1 as MRHNA and CDR2 as SNTAGT. The length of the CDR3 is 14 residues. Here the CDR3 DNA reads TGTGCCAGCAGTGACTCTTTCCAGGGCCGAGGCTACACCTTC. Translated, it gives CASSDSFQGRGYTF.

The chain carries TRBV2 and TRBJ2-1; D unclear. The V end lost 5 bases, the J end lost 7 bases, and 6 bases lay between the germline ends. Germline CDR1 SNHLY, CDR2 FYNNEI. There are 11 residues in the CDR3. CDR3 amino acids: CASSSRNEQFF. The CDR3 nucleotides read TGTGCCAGCAGTTCTAGGAATGAGCAGTTCTTC.

The rearrangement uses TRBV18 and TRBJ1-4; 7 bases map to TRBD1. Trimming at V came to 5 bases and at J to 0 bases, leaving 6 bases not matched to a gene. The CDR3 contains 16 residues. Germline V CDR1 and CDR2: KGHSH, LQKENI. CDR3 bases: TGTGCCAGCTCAGAGACAGGGCGGCCAACTAATGAAAAACTGTTTTTT. This sequence encodes CASSETGRPTNEKLFF.

This chain connects TRBV5-4 to TRBJ2-5, with TRBD2 identical over 9 bases. Germline V lookup: CDR1 SGHNT, CDR2 YYREEE (reference sequence). This CDR3 has 15 residues. With V trimmed by 2 bases and J by 2 bases, 4 bases remained unmatched. For the CDR3, the DNA is TGTGCCAGCAGCTTTAGCGGGGGCCGGCAAGAGACCCAGTACTTC. Translated: CASSFSGGRQETQYF.

This clone has a single count. This sequence joins TRBV30 and TRBJ2-3, with 13 bases lining up with TRBD2. Germline lookup yields CDR1 GTSNPN and CDR2 SVGIG (reference sequence). CDR3 length: 16 residues. The J segment lost 4 bases and the V segment lost 1 base, leaving 5 bases of the junction unmatched. Here the CDR3 reads CAWSAGGLAGPDTQYF. CDR3 nucleotides: TGTGCCTGGAGTGCTGGGGGACTAGCGGGACCAGATACGCAGTATTTT.